The source of this T cell receptor (beta chain) is a study of T-cell memory formation after mild COVID-19. This clonotype was counted a few times. TCRdb independently ran MiXCR on the 5' RACE reads; one entry per CDR3 protein. Counted here are approximately 200,000 distinct CDR3 sequences, around 15% occurring once; the ten biggest clones make up approximately 2.1%. Trimming pared 4 bases from V and 6 bases from J, leaving 15 bases between. This CDR3 is built from 14 residues. Germline CDR1 and CDR2: SGHRS and YFSETQ. The V gene is TRBV5-1, the J gene TRBJ2-3; D possibly matches TRBD1 or TRBD2 (6 bases each). The clonotype comes from an adult woman who had mild COVID-19 (a few samples of this study predate the infection). Cell type and time point are not known. The sample was PBMCs or a T cell subset sorted from them (not recorded which). DNA of the CDR3: TGCGCCAGCAGCAAGGACGAGGGGGGCGATACGCAGTATTTT. Residues: CASSKDEGGDTQYF.